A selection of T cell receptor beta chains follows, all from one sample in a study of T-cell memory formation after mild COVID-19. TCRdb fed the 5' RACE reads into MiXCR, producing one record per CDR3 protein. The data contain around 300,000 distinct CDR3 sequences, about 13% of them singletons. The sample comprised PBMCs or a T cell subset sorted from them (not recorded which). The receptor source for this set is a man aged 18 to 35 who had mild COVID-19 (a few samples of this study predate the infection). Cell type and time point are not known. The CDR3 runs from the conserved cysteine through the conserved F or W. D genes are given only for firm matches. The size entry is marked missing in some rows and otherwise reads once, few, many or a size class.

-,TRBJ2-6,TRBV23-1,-,TGCGCCAGCAGCCGGAGGGGGCCAGGGGCCAACGTCCTGACTTTC,CASSRRGPGANVLTF
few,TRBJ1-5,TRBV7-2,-,TGTGCCAGCAGCTTATTGTGGGTTGGCAATCAGCCCCAGCATTTT,CASSLLWVGNQPQHF
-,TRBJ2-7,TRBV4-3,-,TGCGCCAGCAGCCACGGGACAGCGGGCCAGGACGAGCAGTACTTC,CASSHGTAGQDEQYF
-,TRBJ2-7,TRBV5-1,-,TGCGCCAGCAGCTTGGGCGGGACCCAGAGCTCCTACGAGCAGTACTTC,CASSLGGTQSSYEQYF
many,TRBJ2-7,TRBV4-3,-,TGCGCCAGCAGCCAAGGGATCAACCCCTCCTACGAGCAGTACTTC,CASSQGINPSYEQYF
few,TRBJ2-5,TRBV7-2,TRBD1,TGTGCCAGCAGCCGGGACAGGGATGAGACCCAGTACTTC,CASSRDRDETQYF
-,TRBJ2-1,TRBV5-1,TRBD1,TGCGCCAGCAGCTGGACAGGGGGGTACAATGAGCAGTTCTTC,CASSWTGGYNEQFF
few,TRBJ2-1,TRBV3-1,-,TGTGCCAGCAGCCCCTCCAATAGCAATGAGCAGTTCTTC,CASSPSNSNEQFF
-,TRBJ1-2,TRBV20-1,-,TGCAGTGCCACGCCCGCTAACTATGGCTACACCTTC,CSATPANYGYTF
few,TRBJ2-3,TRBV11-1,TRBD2,TGTGCCAGCAGCCTTCTAGCGGGGGAGGCAAATACGCAGTATTTT,CASSLLAGEANTQYF
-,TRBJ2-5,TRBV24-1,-,TGTGCCACCAGTGAGGGGGGACGGGGCCAAGAGACCCAGTACTTC,CATSEGGRGQETQYF
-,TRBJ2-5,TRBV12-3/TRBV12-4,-,TGTGCCAGCAGTTTATGGACAGTATCCCAAGAGACCCAGTACTTC,CASSLWTVSQETQYF
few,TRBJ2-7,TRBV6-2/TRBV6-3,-,TGTGCCAGCACACAGGGCTACGAGCAGTACTTC,CASTQGYEQYF
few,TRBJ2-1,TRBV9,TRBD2,TGTGCCAGCAGCGTTAGCGGGGGGCCTAGCAATGAGCAGTTCTTC,CASSVSGGPSNEQFF
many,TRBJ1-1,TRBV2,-,TGTGCCAGCAGCAGGGACATCATGAACACTGAAGCTTTCTTT,CASSRDIMNTEAFF
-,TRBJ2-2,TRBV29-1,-,TGCAGCGTTGGGTTTGGGGGACGGGAGCTGTTTTTT,CSVGFGGRELFF
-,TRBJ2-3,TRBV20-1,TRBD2,TGCAGTGCTAGCGAATCTCCTAGCGGAACTAGCACAGATACGCAGTATTTT,CSASESPSGTSTDTQYF
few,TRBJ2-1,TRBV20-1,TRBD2,TGCAGTGCTAGTCCCGTCCGGGGGGGTATTCACAATGAGCAGTTCTTC,CSASPVRGGIHNEQFF
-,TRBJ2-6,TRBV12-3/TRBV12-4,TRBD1,TGTGCCAGCACGACAGGGGTAGGGGCCAACGTCCTGACTTTC,CASTTGVGANVLTF
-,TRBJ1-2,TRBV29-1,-,TGCAGCGTTGCCTATTACTATGGCTACACCTTC,CSVAYYYGYTF
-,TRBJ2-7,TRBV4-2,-,TGTGCCAGCAGCCAAGCTCTAGCGGTGGGGGCGGAGCAGTACTTC,CASSQALAVGAEQYF
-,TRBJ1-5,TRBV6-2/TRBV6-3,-,TGTGCCAGCAGTTTCCTCGGGGAAAATCAGCCCCAGCATTTT,CASSFLGENQPQHF
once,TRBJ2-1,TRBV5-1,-,TGCGCCAGCAGCCCCCGAAGGACGGGACACAATGAGCAGTTCTTC,CASSPRRTGHNEQFF
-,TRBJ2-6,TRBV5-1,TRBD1,TGCGCCAGCAGCGAGAGACAGGGACGTTCTGGGGCCAACGTCCTGACTTTC,CASSERQGRSGANVLTF
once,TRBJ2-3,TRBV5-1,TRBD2,TGCGCCAGCAGACCGGGACTCGCGGGGGGGGAGCCGGCGTTCGGTACGCAGTATTTT,CASRPGLAGGEPAFGTQYF
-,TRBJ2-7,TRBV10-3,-,TGTGCCATCAGGAGGACCGAGAGCTCCTACGAGCAGTACTTC,CAIRRTESSYEQYF
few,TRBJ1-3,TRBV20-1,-,TGCAGTGCTAGAGGGGTCTCTGGAAACACCATATATTTT,CSARGVSGNTIYF
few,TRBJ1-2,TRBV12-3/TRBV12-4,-,TGTGCCAGCAGCCCCCGGGGAGACTATGGCTACACCTTC,CASSPRGDYGYTF
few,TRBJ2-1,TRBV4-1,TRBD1,TGCGCCAGCAGCCGCCCGGGACAGGGGGGGGATGAGCAGTTCTTC,CASSRPGQGGDEQFF
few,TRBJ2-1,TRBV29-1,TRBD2,TGCAGCGTCGGACTAGCGGGGGCCTCCTACAATGAGCAGTTCTTC,CSVGLAGASYNEQFF
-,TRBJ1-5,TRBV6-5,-,TGTGCCAGCAGGGACAGCGGTCTAAGCAATCAGCCCCAGCATTTT,CASRDSGLSNQPQHF
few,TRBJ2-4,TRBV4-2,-,TGTGCCAGCAGCCAGGTCGGCGGCAGGGTGGACATTCAGTACTTC,CASSQVGGRVDIQYF
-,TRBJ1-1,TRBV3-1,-,TGTGCCAGCAGCCAAGGAATTAGCACTGAAGCTTTCTTT,CASSQGISTEAFF
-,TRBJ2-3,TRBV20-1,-,TGCAGTGCTAGAGTGCCCCCAGGGGGGCCTGAAACAGATACGCAGTATTTT,CSARVPPGGPETDTQYF
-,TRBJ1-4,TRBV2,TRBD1,TGTGCCAGCAGGGACAGGACAGGGCAAGAAAAACTGTTTTTT,CASRDRTGQEKLFF
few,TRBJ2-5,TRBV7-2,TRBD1,TGTGCCAGCAGCTTGGGACAGAGGTACCAAGAGACCCAGTACTTC,CASSLGQRYQETQYF
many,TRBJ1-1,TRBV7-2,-,TGTGCCAGCAGCCGCTCCAGGGACACTGAAGCTTTCTTT,CASSRSRDTEAFF
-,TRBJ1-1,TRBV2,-,TGTGCCAGCGAGGTACCTTCAGAGAACACTGAAGCTTTCTTT,CASEVPSENTEAFF
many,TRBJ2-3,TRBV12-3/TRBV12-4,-,TGTGCCAGCACCTCCTTTGGCACAGGGGATACGCAGTATTTT,CASTSFGTGDTQYF
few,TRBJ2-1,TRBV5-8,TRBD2,TGTGCCAGCAGCCCCCGTCGCAGCGGGGGTGCGGGCTACAATGAGCAGTTCTTC,CASSPRRSGGAGYNEQFF
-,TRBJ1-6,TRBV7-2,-,TGTGCCAGCAGCTTAGCTGGGGGGCTAACACCCCTCCACTTT,CASSLAGGLTPLHF
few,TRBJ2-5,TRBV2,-,TGTGCCAGCAGTGCCGGTAGCCGGGAGACCCAGTACTTC,CASSAGSRETQYF
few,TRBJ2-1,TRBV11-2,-,TGTGCCAGCAGCTTAGTATTAAGCTCCTACAATGAGCAGTTCTTC,CASSLVLSSYNEQFF
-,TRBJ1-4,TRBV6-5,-,TGTGCCAGCAGTTACTCGGAGGGGTTGGAAAAACTGTTTTTT,CASSYSEGLEKLFF
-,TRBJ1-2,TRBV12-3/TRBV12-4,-,TGTGCCAGCAGTTTTTCGGTTCAGGCATCGAACTATGGCTACACCTTC,CASSFSVQASNYGYTF
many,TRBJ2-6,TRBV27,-,TGTGCCAGCAGTGAAACAGGCTCTGGGGCCAACGTCCTGACTTTC,CASSETGSGANVLTF
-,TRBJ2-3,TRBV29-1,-,TGCAGCGTTGAGGCAGGGCCAGATACGCAGTATTTT,CSVEAGPDTQYF
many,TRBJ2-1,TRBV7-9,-,TGTGCCAGCAGCCCGGTCAATGAGCAGTTCTTC,CASSPVNEQFF
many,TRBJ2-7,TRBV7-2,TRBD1,TGTGCCAGCAGCTTAGTGCGAGGGGGACAGTTCTACGAGCAGTACTTC,CASSLVRGGQFYEQYF
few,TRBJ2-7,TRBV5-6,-,TGTGCCAGCAGCCCGAGGAGGTCGTACGAGCAGTACTTC,CASSPRRSYEQYF
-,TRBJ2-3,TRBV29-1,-,TGCAGCGTGGCTGGGGGAGGCAATACGCAGTATTTT,CSVAGGGNTQYF
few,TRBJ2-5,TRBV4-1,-,TGCGCCAGCAGCCAAGCGGCGGGAGAGACCCAGTACTTC,CASSQAAGETQYF
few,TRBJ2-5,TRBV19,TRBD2,TGTGCCAGTAGTATGTTGGCTAGCGGGGACCAAGAGACCCAGTACTTC,CASSMLASGDQETQYF
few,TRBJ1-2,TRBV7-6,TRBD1,TGTGCCAGCAGCTCCACTACAGGGGTTTCTGGCTACACCTTC,CASSSTTGVSGYTF
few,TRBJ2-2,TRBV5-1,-,TGCGCCAGCAGCTTGGGGAACGGCCAGGAGCTGTTTTTT,CASSLGNGQELFF
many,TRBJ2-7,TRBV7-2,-,TGTGCCAGCAGCTTAGCAGGGTCGGGGGACGGCTACGAGCAGTACTTC,CASSLAGSGDGYEQYF
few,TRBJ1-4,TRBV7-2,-,TGTGCCAGCAGCTTACAGGGTGAAAAACTGTTTTTT,CASSLQGEKLFF
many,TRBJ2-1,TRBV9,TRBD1,TGTGCCAGCAGCGCACAGGGGTTCGTCTCCTACAATGAGCAGTTCTTC,CASSAQGFVSYNEQFF
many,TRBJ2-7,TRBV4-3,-,TGCGCCAGCAGCCTAGATAGGGGGGCGCCCTACGAGCAGTACTTC,CASSLDRGAPYEQYF